The next 3 T cell receptor beta chains were all read from a single sample in a study of OX40 agonist ivuxolimab in advanced cancers. The table came from immunoSEQ multiplex PCR; TCRdb's copy has only in-frame clones and leaves some out. The data contain 50,000 to 60,000 clones, 86% of them singletons. The source material was CD4+ or CD8+ T cells sorted from blood, sampled in a trial of the OX40 agonist ivuxolimab. These receptors originate from an adult with an advanced solid tumor such as melanoma, head and neck, liver or kidney cancer.

V and J are TRBV30 and TRBJ1-2, with a tentative D call TRBD1 (5 bases). The length of the CDR3 is 14 residues. Germline CDR1 reads GTSNPN; CDR2 reads SVGIG (reference sequence). Trimming cost V 3 bases and J 0 bases, with 11 bases left between them. CDR3 sequence (DNA): TGTGCCTGGAGGACCGAGGGGTCTAACTATGGCTACACCTTC. Protein sequence: CAWRTEGSNYGYTF.

The genes are TRBV6-5 and TRBJ1-2; 7 bases match TRBD1. V lost 2 bases to trimming and J lost 4 bases; unmatched junction nucleotides: 7. This CDR3 has 15 residues. The V gene's germline CDR1 is MNHEY and CDR2 SVGAGI. The CDR3 nucleotides read TGTGCCAGCAGTTACGGGCGGGACAGCCTCTATGGCTACACCTTC. Protein sequence: CASSYGRDSLYGYTF.

This sequence joins TRBV2 and TRBJ1-1; 7 bases map to TRBD1. CDR1 is SNHLY and CDR2 is FYNNEI in the germline V gene. V lost 6 bases to trimming and J lost 1 base; unmatched junction nucleotides: 8. The CDR3 spans 15 residues. The CDR3 loop reads CASRSRGQTNTEAFF. The DNA of the CDR3 is TGTGCCAGCAGGTCTCGGGGACAGACGAACACTGAAGCTTTCTTT.